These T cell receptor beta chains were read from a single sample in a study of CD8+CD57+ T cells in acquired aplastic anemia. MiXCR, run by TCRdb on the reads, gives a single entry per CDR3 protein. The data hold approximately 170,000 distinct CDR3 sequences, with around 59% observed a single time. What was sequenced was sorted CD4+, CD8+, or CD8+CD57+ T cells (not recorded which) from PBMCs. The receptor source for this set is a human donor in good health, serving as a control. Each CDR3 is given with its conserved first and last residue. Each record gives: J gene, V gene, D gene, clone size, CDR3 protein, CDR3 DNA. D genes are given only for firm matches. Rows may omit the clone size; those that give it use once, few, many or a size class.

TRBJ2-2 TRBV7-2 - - CASSPGGWHTGELFF TGTGCCAGCAGCCCCGGGGGTTGGCACACCGGGGAGCTGTTTTTT
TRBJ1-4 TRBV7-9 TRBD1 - CASSEDGQGANEKLFF TGTGCCAGCAGCGAGGACGGGCAGGGGGCTAATGAAAAACTGTTTTTT
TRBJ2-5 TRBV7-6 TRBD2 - CASSSGGGETQYF TGTGCCAGCAGCTCGGGGGGAGGAGAGACCCAGTACTTC
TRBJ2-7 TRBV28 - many CASSLAGNYEQYF TGTGCCAGCAGTTTGGCAGGGAACTACGAGCAGTACTTC
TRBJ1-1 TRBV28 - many CASSLGFEAFF TGTGCCAGCAGTTTGGGGTTTGAAGCTTTCTTT
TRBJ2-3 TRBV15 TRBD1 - CATSRAWGQGNTDTQYF TGTGCCACCAGCAGAGCCTGGGGACAGGGGAACACAGATACGCAGTATTTT
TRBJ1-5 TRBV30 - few CAWAGQRGRPQHF TGTGCCTGGGCAGGACAGAGGGGACGGCCCCAGCATTTT
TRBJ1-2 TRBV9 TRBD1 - CASSVAPGQDYGYTF TGTGCCAGCAGCGTAGCCCCCGGACAGGACTATGGCTACACCTTC
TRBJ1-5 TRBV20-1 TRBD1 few CSAPLRQGLGNQPQHF TGCAGTGCTCCTCTCCGACAGGGACTAGGCAATCAGCCCCAGCATTTT
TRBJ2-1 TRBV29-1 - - CSVGGGTGLPQRNEPFF -
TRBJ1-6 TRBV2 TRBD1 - CASGASRDRVNSPLHF TGTGCCAGCGGAGCTAGCCGGGACAGGGTTAATTCACCCCTCCACTTT
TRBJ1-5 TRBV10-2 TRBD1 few CASNAGTGGHNNQPQHF TGCGCCAGCAACGCCGGGACAGGGGGCCATAACAATCAGCCCCAGCATTTT
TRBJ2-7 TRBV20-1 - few CSARDDYHYEQYF TGCAGTGCTAGAGATGATTACCACTACGAGCAGTACTTC
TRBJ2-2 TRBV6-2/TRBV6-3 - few CASSDRRGGVTGELFF TGTGCCAGCAGCGACCGGCGGGGAGGCGTCACCGGGGAGCTGTTTTTT
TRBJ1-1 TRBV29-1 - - CSVVRWGARTEAFF TGCAGCGTAGTAAGGTGGGGGGCAAGGACTGAAGCTTTCTTT
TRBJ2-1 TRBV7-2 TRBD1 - CASSQPGQGPYNEQFF TGTGCCAGCAGCCAACCGGGACAGGGTCCTTACAATGAGCAGTTCTTC
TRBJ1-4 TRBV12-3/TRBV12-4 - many CASSPRGGNEKLFF TGTGCCAGCAGCCCCCGAGGAGGGAATGAAAAACTGTTTTTT
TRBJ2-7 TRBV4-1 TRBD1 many CASSHSGTGFEQYF TGCGCCAGCAGCCATTCCGGGACAGGGTTCGAGCAGTACTTC
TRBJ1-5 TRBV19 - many CASSIGGPGNQPQHF TGTGCCAGTAGTATTGGGGGGCCCGGCAATCAGCCCCAGCATTTT
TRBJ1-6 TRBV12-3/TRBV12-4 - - CASSQVGDSPLHF TGTGCCAGCAGCCAAGTAGGAGATTCACCCCTCCACTTT
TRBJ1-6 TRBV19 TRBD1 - CASSDDRGQKPPLHF TGTGCCAGTAGTGACGACAGGGGGCAGAAGCCACCCCTCCACTTT
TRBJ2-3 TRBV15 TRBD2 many CATSREAGGRDTQYF TGTGCCACCAGCAGAGAAGCGGGGGGGCGGGATACGCAGTATTTT
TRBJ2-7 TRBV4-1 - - CASSRPGNHEQYF TGCGCCAGCAGCCGGCCGGGGAACCACGAGCAGTACTTC
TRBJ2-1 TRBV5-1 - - CASSRDEQFF TGCGCCAGCAGCCGGGATGAGCAGTTCTTC
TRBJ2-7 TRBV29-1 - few CSVTRTDYEQYF TGCAGCGTGACCCGGACAGACTACGAGCAGTACTTC
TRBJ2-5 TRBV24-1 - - CATSDPASPGETQYF TGTGCCACCAGTGATCCTGCAAGCCCTGGTGAGACCCAGTACTTC
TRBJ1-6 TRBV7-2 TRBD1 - CASSRTGGSNSPLHF TGTGCCAGCAGCCGCACAGGGGGCTCAAATTCACCCCTCCACTTT
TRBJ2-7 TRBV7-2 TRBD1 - CASSSSGTGGSYEQYF TGTGCCAGCAGCTCATCCGGGACAGGGGGCTCTTACGAGCAGTACTTC
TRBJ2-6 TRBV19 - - CASSIASLQGSGANVLTF TGTGCCAGTAGTATAGCCTCGCTCCAGGGCTCTGGGGCCAACGTCCTGACTTTC
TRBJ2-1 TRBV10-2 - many CASSESTGINEQFF TGCGCCAGCAGTGAGTCTACCGGGATCAATGAGCAGTTCTTC
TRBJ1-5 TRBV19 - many CASSIGGTYSNQPQHF TGTGCCAGTAGTATTGGCGGCACATATAGCAATCAGCCCCAGCATTTT
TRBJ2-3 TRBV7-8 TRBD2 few CASSLLGSSGGADTQYF TGTGCCAGCAGCCTACTAGGATCGAGCGGGGGTGCAGATACGCAGTATTTT
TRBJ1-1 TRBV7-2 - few CASSAQVAGNTEAFF TGTGCCAGCAGCGCCCAGGTAGCCGGGAACACTGAAGCTTTCTTT
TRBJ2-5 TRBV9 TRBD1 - CASSARQGRETQYF TGTGCCAGCAGCGCCAGACAGGGTAGGGAGACCCAGTACTTC
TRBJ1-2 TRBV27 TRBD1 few CASSLTGVYGYTF TGTGCCAGCAGTTTAACAGGGGTCTATGGCTACACCTTC
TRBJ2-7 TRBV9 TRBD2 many CASSVGTSGGADEQYF TGTGCCAGCAGCGTAGGGACTAGCGGGGGGGCCGACGAGCAGTACTTC
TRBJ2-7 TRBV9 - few CASSSVIPTGNRYEQYF TGTGCCAGCAGCTCCGTAATACCCACAGGGAATAGGTACGAGCAGTACTTC
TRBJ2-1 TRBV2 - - CASSQGSGFGEQFF TGTGCCAGCAGTCAGGGATCGGGGTTCGGTGAGCAGTTCTTC
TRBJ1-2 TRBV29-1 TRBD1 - CSVDPLGQGRFGYTF TGCAGCGTTGACCCCCTTGGACAGGGAAGGTTCGGCTACACCTTC
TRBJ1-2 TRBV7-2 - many CASSSQGVVNYGYTF TGTGCCAGCAGCTCGCAGGGAGTAGTTAACTATGGCTACACCTTC
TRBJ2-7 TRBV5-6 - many CASSLDTVYEQYF TGTGCCAGCAGTTTGGACACCGTCTACGAGCAGTACTTC
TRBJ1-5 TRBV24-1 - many CATSDFRGDSNQPQHF TGTGCCACCAGTGATTTTAGGGGGGATAGCAATCAGCCCCAGCATTTT
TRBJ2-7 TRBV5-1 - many CASGSNYISYEQYF TGCGCCAGCGGGAGTAACTACATCTCCTACGAGCAGTACTTC
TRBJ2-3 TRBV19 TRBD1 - CASSDRGRDTRYF TGTGCCAGTAGTGACAGGGGGCGAGATACGCGGTATTTT
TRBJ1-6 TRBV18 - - CASSPLHF TGTGCCAGCTCACCCCTCCACTTT
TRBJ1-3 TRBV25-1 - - CASRLRDNRLHGNTIYF TGTGCCAGCAGACTCCGGGACAACCGGCTACATGGAAACACCATATATTTT
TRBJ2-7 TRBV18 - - CASSPPGTPLIGEQYF TGTGCCAGCTCACCACCCGGGACTCCTTTAATAGGCGAGCAGTACTTC
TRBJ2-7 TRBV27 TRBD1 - CASKFGTGAEQYF TGTGCCAGTAAGTTCGGGACAGGGGCTGAGCAGTACTTC
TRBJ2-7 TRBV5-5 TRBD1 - CASSTWGQGAYEQYF TGTGCCAGCAGCACTTGGGGACAGGGAGCCTACGAGCAGTACTTC
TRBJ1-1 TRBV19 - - CASTGGAEAFF TGTGCCAGTACTGGGGGGGCTGAAGCTTTCTTT
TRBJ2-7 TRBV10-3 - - CAISDPGQYEQYF TGTGCCATCAGTGACCCTGGACAGTACGAGCAGTACTTC
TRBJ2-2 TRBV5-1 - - CASTLANTGELFF TGCGCCAGCACCCTAGCGAACACCGGGGAGCTGTTTTTT
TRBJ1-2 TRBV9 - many CASFTGSRGYTF TGTGCCAGCTTTACAGGGTCACGAGGCTACACCTTC
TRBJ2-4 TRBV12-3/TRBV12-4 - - CASSFGAKNIQYF TGTGCCAGCAGTTTTGGGGCCAAAAACATTCAGTACTTC
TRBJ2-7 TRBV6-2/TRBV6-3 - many CASTTSGPRSYEQYF TGTGCCAGCACCACTTCAGGTCCCCGAAGCTACGAGCAGTACTTC
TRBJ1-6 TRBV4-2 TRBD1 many CASSQGGTAYNSPLHF TGTGCCAGCAGCCAAGGGGGGACAGCGTATAATTCACCCCTCCACTTT
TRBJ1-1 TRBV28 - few CASKAVNTEAFF TGTGCCAGCAAGGCCGTGAACACTGAAGCTTTCTTT
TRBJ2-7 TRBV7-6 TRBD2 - CASSLAMASGAQYF TGTGCCAGCAGCTTAGCGATGGCTAGCGGGGCGCAGTACTTC
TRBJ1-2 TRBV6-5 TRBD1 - CASRTGADGYTF TGTGCCAGCAGGACAGGGGCGGATGGCTACACCTTC
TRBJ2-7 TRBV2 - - CATPLKEGAYEQYF TGTGCCACTCCCTTGAAGGAGGGAGCCTACGAGCAGTACTTC